This entry features one T cell receptor (beta chain) sequence. The data derive from a study of monozygotic twins with inflammatory bowel disease. CDR1 and CDR2 from the germline V gene are LGHDT and YNNKEL (reference sequence). The CDR3 runs 14 residues. TCRdb re-called the 5' RACE reads and gives one entry per CDR3 protein, without DNA. The sample has about 440,000 distinct CDR3 sequences. The source of this sequence is a human donor with ulcerative colitis or Crohn's disease, or a healthy co-twin of an affected twin (not recorded which). The chain has TRBV3-1 and TRBJ2-2; TCRdb calls TRBD1, which cannot be checked without DNA. The sample was blood. The CDR3: CASSPTVLTGELFF.